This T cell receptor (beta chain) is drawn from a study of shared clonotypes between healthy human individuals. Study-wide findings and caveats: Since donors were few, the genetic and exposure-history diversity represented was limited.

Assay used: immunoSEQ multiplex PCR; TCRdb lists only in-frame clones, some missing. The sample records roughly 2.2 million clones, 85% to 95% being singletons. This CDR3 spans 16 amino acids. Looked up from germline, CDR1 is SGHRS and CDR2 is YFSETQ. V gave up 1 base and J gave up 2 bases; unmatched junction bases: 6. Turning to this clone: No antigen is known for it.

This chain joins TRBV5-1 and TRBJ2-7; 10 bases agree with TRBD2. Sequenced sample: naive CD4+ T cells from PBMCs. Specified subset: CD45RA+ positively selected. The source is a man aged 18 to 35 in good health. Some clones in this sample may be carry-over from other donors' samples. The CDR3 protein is CASSLSRTSGTYEQYF. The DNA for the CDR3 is TGCGCCAGCAGCTTGTCCCGGACTAGCGGAACCTACGAGCAGTACTTC.